The rows below give T cell receptor beta chains drawn from one sample of a study of T-cell memory formation after mild COVID-19. TCRdb re-called the 5' RACE reads through MiXCR, storing one row per CDR3 protein. The sample lists about 470,000 distinct CDR3 sequences, about 23% occurring once. Source material: PBMCs or a T cell subset sorted from them (not recorded which). The receptor source for this set is an adult woman who had mild COVID-19 (a few samples of this study predate the infection). Cell type and time point are not known. The conserved cysteine and the conserved F or W are not part of the CDR3 here.

TRBV3-1 ASSQAVQLETQY
TRBV24-1 ATSEGGLAISEQF
TRBV6-1 ASSESLAGVGYNEQF
TRBV6-5 ASSIGSSYEQY
TRBV20-1 SARDILDSKGGNEQF
TRBV7-9 ASSLGLWSNTGELF
TRBV29-1 SVADRVNQPQH
TRBV7-9 ASSSRAGTNNNEQF
TRBV28 AAVPPDRGLLYEQY
TRBV10-3 AISDPGTSGGINTQY